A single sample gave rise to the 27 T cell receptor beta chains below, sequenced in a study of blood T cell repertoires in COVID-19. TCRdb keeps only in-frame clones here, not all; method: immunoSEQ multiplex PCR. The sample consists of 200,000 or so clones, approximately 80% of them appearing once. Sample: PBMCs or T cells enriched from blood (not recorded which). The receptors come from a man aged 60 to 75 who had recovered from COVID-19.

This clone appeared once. The CDR3 protein is CASSMQDRGGGELFF. The CDR3 DNA is TGTGCCAGTAGTATGCAGGACAGGGGCGGCGGGGAGCTGTTTTTT. V usage is TRBV19 and J usage is TRBJ2-2; 9 bases line up with TRBD1. CDR1 is LNHDA and CDR2 is SQIVND in the germline V gene (reference sequence). The junction had 6 bases not matched to a gene; V was cut back by 3 bases and J by 7 bases. This CDR3 is built from 15 residues.

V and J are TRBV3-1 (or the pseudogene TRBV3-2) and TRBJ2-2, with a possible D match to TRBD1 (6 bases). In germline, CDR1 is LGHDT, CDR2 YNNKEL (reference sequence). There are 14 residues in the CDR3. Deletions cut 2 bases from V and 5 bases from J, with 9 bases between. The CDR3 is CASSQNRVTGELFF. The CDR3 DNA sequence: TGTGCCAGCAGCCAAAACAGGGTTACCGGGGAGCTGTTTTTT.

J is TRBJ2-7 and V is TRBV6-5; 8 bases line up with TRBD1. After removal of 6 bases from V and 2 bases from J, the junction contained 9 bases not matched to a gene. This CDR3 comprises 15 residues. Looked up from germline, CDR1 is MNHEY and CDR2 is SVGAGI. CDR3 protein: CASRPPGQAPYEQYF. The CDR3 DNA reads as TGTGCCAGCAGGCCCCCGGGACAGGCCCCCTACGAGCAGTACTTC.

CDR3 sequence reads: CASSVTGLGTEAFF. The CDR3 region has the DNA TGTGCCAGCAGCGTGACAGGTCTTGGCACTGAAGCTTTCTTT. The gene calls are TRBV7-9 and TRBJ1-1; maybe TRBD1 (6 bases). Trimming stripped 5 bases from V and 4 bases from J, with 14 bases between. Per germline, CDR1 SEHNR and CDR2 FQNEAQ (reference sequence). The CDR3 is 14 residues long.

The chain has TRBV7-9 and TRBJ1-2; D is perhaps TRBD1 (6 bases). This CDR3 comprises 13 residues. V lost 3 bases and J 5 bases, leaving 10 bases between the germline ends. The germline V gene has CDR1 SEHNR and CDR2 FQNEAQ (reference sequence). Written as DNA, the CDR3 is TGTGCCAGCAGCTTCCAGGACAGATATGGCTACACCTTC. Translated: CASSFQDRYGYTF. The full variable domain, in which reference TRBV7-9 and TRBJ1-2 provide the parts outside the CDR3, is DTGVSQNPRHKITKRGQNVTFRCDPISEHNRLYWYRQTLGQGPEFLTYFQNEAQLEKSRLLSDRFSAERPKGSFSTLEIQRTEQGDSAMYLCASSFQDRYGYTFGSGTRLTVV.

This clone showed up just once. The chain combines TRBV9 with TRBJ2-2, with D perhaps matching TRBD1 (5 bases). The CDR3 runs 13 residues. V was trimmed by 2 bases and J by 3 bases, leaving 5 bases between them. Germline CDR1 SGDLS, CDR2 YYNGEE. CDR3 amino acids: CASSVTDTGELFF. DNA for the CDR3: TGTGCCAGCAGCGTGACAGACACCGGGGAGCTGTTTTTT.

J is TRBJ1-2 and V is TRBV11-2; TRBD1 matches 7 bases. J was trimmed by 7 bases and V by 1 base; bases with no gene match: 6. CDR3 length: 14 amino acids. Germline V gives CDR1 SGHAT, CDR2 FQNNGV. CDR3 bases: TGTGCCAGCAGCTTAGGTACCAGGGGGGCTGGCTACACCTTC. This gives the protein CASSLGTRGAGYTF.

CDR3 coding DNA: TGTGCCAGCATCCCGGGGAGTGGCAGCACCTCCTACGAGCAGTACTTC. Its protein product is CASIPGSGSTSYEQYF. J is TRBJ2-7 and V is TRBV5-5; tentative D call: TRBD2 (5 bases). Germline V gene lookup returns CDR1 SGHKS and CDR2 YYEKEE (reference sequence). The V end was cut by 6 bases, the J end by 0 bases, with 19 bases between. The length of the CDR3 is 16 residues. Variable domain in full (rest from reference TRBV5-5 and TRBJ2-7): DAGVTQSPTHLIKTRGQQVTLRCSPISGHKSVSWYQQVLGQGPQFIFQYYEKEERGRGNFPDRFSARQFPNYSSELNVNALLLGDSALYLCASIPGSGSTSYEQYFGPGTRLTVT.

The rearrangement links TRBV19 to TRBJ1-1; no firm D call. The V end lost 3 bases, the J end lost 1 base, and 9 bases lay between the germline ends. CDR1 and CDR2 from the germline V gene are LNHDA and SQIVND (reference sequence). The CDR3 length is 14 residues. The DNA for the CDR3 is TGTGCCAGTAGTATTCAGCGGGGGAACACTGAAGCTTTCTTT. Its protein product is CASSIQRGNTEAFF. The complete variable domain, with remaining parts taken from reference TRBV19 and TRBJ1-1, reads DGGITQSPKYLFRKEGQNVTLSCEQNLNHDAMYWYRQDPGQGLRLIYYSQIVNDFQKGDIAEGYSVSREKKESFPLTVTSAQKNPTAFYLCASSIQRGNTEAFFGQGTRLTVV.

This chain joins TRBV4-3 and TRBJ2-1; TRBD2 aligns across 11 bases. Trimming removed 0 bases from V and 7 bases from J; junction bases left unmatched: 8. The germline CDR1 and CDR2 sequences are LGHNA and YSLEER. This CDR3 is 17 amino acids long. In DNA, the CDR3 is TGCGCCAGCAGCCAAGAGGGGCTAGCGGGGGGTTTGAATGAGCAGTTCTTC. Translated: CASSQEGLAGGLNEQFF.

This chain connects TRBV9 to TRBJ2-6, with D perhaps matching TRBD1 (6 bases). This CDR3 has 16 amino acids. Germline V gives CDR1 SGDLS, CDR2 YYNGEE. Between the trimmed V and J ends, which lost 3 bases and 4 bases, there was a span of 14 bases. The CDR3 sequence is CASSATGHAGANVLTF. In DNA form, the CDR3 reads TGTGCCAGCAGCGCCACAGGGCACGCGGGGGCCAACGTCCTGACTTTC.

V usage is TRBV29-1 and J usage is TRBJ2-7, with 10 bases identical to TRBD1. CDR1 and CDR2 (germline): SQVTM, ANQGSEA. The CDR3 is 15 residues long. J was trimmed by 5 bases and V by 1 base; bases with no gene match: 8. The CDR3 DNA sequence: TGCAGCGTTGAAGTTAGGGACAGGGGAATCAACGAGCAGTACTTC. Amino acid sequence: CSVEVRDRGINEQYF.

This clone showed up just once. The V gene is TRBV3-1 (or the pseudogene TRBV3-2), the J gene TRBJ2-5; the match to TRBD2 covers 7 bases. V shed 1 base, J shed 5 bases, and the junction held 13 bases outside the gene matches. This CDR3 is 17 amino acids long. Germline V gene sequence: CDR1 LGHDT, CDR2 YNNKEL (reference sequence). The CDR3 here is CASSQGVGTAGRETQYF. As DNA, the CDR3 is TGTGCCAGCAGCCAAGGAGTAGGCACAGCGGGGAGGGAGACCCAGTACTTC.

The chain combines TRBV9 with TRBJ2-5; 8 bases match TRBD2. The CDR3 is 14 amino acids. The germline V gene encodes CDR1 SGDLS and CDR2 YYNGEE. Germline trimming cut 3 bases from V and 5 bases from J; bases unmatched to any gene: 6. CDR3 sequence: CASSARGGEETQYF. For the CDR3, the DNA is TGTGCCAGCAGCGCTCGGGGGGGAGAGGAGACCCAGTACTTC. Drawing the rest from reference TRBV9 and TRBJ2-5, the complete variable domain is DSGVTQTPKHLITATGQRVTLRCSPRSGDLSVYWYQQSLDQGLQFLIQYYNGEERAKGNILERFSAQQFPDLHSELNLSSLELGDSALYFCASSARGGEETQYFGPGTRLLVL.

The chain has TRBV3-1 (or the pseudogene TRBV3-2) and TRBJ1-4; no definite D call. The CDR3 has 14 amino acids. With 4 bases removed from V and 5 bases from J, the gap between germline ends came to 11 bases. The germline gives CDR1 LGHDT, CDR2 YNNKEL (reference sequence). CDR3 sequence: CASSPEGVNEKLFF. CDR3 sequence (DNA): TGTGCCAGCAGCCCCGAGGGAGTGAATGAAAAACTGTTTTTT.

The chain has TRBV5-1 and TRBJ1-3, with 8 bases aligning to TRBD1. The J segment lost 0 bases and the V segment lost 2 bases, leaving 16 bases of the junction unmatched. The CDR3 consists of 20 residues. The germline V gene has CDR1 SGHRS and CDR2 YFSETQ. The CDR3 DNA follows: TGCGCCAGCAGCTTTCGTCAGGGGGCTCTGATCAACAGCTCTGGAAACACCATATATTTT. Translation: CASSFRQGALINSSGNTIYF.

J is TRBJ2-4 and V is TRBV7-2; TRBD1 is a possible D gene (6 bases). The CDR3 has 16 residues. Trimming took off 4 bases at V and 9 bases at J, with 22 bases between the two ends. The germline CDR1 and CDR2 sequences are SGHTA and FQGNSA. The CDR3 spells CASSYPEGVGYAIQYF. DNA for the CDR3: TGTGCCAGCAGCTACCCTGAGGGGGTCGGATACGCCATTCAGTACTTC.

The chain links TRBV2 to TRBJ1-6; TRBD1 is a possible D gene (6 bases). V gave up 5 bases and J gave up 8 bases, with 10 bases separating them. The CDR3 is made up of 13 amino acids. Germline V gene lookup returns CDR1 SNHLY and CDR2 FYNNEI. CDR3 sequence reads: CASSTQGDSPLHF. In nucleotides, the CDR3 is TGTGCCAGCAGTACACAGGGTGATTCACCCCTCCACTTT.

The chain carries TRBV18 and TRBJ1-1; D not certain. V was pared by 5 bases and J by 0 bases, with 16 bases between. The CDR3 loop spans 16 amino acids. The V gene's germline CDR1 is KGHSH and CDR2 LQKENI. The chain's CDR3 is CASSTFAGTMNTEAFF. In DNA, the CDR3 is TGTGCCAGCTCAACGTTTGCGGGAACCATGAACACTGAAGCTTTCTTT.

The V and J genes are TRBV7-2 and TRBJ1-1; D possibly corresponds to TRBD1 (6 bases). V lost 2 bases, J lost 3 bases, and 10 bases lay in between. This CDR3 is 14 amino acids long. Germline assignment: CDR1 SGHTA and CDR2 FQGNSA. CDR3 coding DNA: TGTGCCAGCAGCTTATACAGGGCGGACACTGAAGCTTTCTTT. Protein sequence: CASSLYRADTEAFF.

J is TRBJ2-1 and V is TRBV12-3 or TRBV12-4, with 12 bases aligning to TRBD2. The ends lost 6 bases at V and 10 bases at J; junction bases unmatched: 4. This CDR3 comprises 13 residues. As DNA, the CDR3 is TGTGCCAGCAGCTGGACTAGCGGGGCAGAGCAGTTCTTC. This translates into CASSWTSGAEQFF.

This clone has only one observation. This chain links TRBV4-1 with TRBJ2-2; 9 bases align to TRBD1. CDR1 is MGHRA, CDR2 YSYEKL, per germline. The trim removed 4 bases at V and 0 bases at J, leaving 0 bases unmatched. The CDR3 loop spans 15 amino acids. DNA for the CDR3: TGCGCCAGCAGCCGGGACAGGGCGAACACCGGGGAGCTGTTTTTT. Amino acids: CASSRDRANTGELFF.

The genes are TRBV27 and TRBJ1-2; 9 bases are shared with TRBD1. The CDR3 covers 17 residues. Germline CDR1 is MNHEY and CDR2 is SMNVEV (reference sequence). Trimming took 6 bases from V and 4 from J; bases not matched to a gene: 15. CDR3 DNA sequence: TGTGCCAGCAGCCTTCGGTCCCGGACAGGGGACATCTATGGCTACACCTTC. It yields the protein CASSLRSRTGDIYGYTF.

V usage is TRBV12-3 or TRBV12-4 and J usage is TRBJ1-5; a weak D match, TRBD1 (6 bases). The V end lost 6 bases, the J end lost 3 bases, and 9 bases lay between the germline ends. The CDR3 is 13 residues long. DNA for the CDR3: TGTGCCAGCAGAACAGGGTTCAATCAGCCCCAGCATTTT. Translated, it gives CASRTGFNQPQHF.

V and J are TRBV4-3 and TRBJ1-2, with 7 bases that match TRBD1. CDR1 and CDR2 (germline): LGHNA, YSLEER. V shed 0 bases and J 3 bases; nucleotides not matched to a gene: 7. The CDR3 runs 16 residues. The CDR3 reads CASSQDSGQVYYGYTF. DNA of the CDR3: TGCGCCAGCAGCCAAGATTCTGGACAGGTATACTATGGCTACACCTTC.

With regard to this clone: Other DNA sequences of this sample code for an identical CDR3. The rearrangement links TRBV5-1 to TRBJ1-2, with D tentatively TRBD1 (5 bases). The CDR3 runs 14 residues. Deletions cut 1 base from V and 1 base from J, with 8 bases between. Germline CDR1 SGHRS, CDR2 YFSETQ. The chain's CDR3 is CASSLSTVNYGYTF. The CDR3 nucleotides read TGCGCCAGCAGCTTGTCGACAGTTAACTATGGCTACACCTTC. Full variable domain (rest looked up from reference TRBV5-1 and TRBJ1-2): KAGVTQTPRYLIKTRGQQVTLSCSPISGHRSVSWYQQTPGQGLQFLFEYFSETQRNKGNFPGRFSGRQFSNSRSEMNVSTLELGDSALYLCASSLSTVNYGYTFGSGTRLTVV.

CDR3 DNA sequence: TGTGCCAGCCTGGGACAGGGGGATTCTGGAAACACCATATATTTT. Translating gives CASLGQGDSGNTIYF. The rearrangement uses TRBV10-3 and TRBJ1-3; 11 bases map to TRBD1. Trimming removed 10 bases from V and 1 base from J; junction bases left unmatched: 6. From germline, CDR1 is ENHRY and CDR2 SYGVKD. The CDR3 spans 15 residues.